The 29 T cell receptor beta chains presented below share a single source sample, sequenced in a study of CD8+ T cells in alopecia areata. Noted treatment: oral pan-JAK inhibitor, 5-10 mg twice daily. RNA, once extracted, was reverse transcribed into cDNA for use as the sequencing template. Profiling relied on immunoSEQ multiplex PCR, and the TCRdb table lists in-frame clones only, not all of them. The repertoire consists of around 270,000 clones, with 55% to 70% occurring once and the leading ten covering more than 1.5%. Sequenced material: CD4+ T cells sorted from blood, taken at week 24, from a patient treated with tofacitinib. These receptors were taken from a human donor with alopecia areata.

The chain links TRBV29-1 to TRBJ2-7; D is uncertain. This CDR3 spans 13 amino acids. Per germline, CDR1 SQVTM and CDR2 ANQGSEA. Trimming left V 7 bases short and J 1 base short, with 14 bases between. The CDR3 DNA is TGCAGCGCCCCCGGGCCGGGTTCCTACGAGCAGTACTTC. Amino acid sequence: CSAPGPGSYEQYF.

This chain connects TRBV11-2 to TRBJ2-4; D is uncertain. The CDR3 is 14 residues long. V lost 5 bases to trimming and J lost 3 bases, with 11 bases between them. CDR1 and CDR2 (germline): SGHAT, FQNNGV. CDR3 protein: CASSPRRVKNIQYF. CDR3 nucleotide sequence: TGTGCCAGCAGCCCCCGACGGGTCAAAAACATTCAGTACTTC.

CDR3 loop: CSVLAGSYGYTF. CDR3 bases: TGCAGCGTCCTGGCAGGGAGCTATGGCTACACCTTC. The rearrangement links TRBV29-1 to TRBJ1-2, with a weak D call TRBD1 (5 bases). The germline V gene encodes CDR1 SQVTM and CDR2 ANQGSEA. The length of the CDR3 is 12 residues. Trimming left V 6 bases short and J 4 bases short, with 12 bases between.

The CDR3 DNA follows: TGTGCCTGGAGTCCGAGTTGGACGGGGAACACTGAAGCTTTCTTT. Translated: CAWSPSWTGNTEAFF. The gene calls are TRBV30 and TRBJ1-1; D unresolved. Trimming left V 2 bases short and J 1 base short, with 14 bases between. The CDR3 consists of 15 residues. Germline V gives CDR1 GTSNPN, CDR2 SVGIG (reference sequence).

This clone has just one count. This chain connects TRBV5-6 to TRBJ2-6; no clear D gene. CDR3 length equals 16 residues. Germline lookup yields CDR1 SGHDT and CDR2 YYEEEE. V was pared by 0 bases and J by 2 bases, with 9 bases between. The CDR3 sequence is CASSLEYGAGANVLTF. The CDR3 region has the DNA TGTGCCAGCAGCTTGGAATACGGTGCTGGGGCCAACGTCCTGACTTTC. The full variable domain, with the rest looked up from reference TRBV5-6 and TRBJ2-6, is DAGVTQSPTHLIKTRGQQVTLRCSPKSGHDTVSWYQQALGQGPQFIFQYYEEEERQRGNFPDRFSGHQFPNYSSELNVNALLLGDSALYLCASSLEYGAGANVLTFGAGSRLTVL.

This clone was recorded a few times. This sample also contains other DNA sequences that code for the same CDR3. The chain carries TRBV6-6 and TRBJ2-7, with D uncertain. This CDR3 is 12 amino acids long. Germline CDR1 reads MNHNY; CDR2 reads SVGAGI (reference sequence). V lost 5 bases to trimming and J lost 1 base, with 6 bases between them. The CDR3 is CASSLSSYEQYF. CDR3 coding DNA: TGTGCCAGCAGTCTCTCTTCCTACGAGCAGTACTTC.

This clone has only a few counts. The chain carries TRBV5-4 and TRBJ1-2; 7 bases are a match to TRBD1. Looked up from germline, CDR1 is SGHNT and CDR2 is YYREEE (reference sequence). Trimming took 5 bases from V and 4 from J; bases not matched to a gene: 11. The CDR3 runs to 15 residues. CDR3 coding DNA: TGTGCCAGCAGTCCTGACAGGGAGGGGCTCTATGGCTACACCTTC. This translates into CASSPDREGLYGYTF.

The gene calls are TRBV13 and TRBJ2-7; 11 nucleotides agree with TRBD1. V gave up 9 bases and J gave up 4 bases; unmatched junction bases: 8. This CDR3 region has 14 residues. CDR1 and CDR2 from the germline V gene are PRHDT and FYEKMQ (reference sequence). CDR3 bases: TGTGCCAGTAGGACAGGGGGCACTCGGTACGAGCAGTACTTC. Amino acids: CASRTGGTRYEQYF.

V usage is TRBV2 and J usage is TRBJ2-6; perhaps TRBD1 as D (6 bases). CDR1 SNHLY and CDR2 FYNNEI come from the germline V gene. This CDR3 spans 16 amino acids. Trimming removed 5 bases from V and 0 bases from J, with 11 bases in between. CDR3 residues: CASSITGNSGANVLTF. The CDR3 DNA follows: TGTGCCAGCAGTATAACAGGGAACTCTGGGGCCAACGTCCTGACTTTC.

This clone was found many times. This chain joins TRBV4-1 and TRBJ1-1; the D is unclear. Germline CDR1 reads MGHRA; CDR2 reads YSYEKL. The CDR3 length is 13 residues. The V and J ends lost 3 bases and 0 bases respectively, with 5 bases between them. CDR3 nucleotide sequence: TGCGCCAGCAGCCATCCACTGAACACTGAAGCTTTCTTT. This encodes CASSHPLNTEAFF.

This clone showed up just once. The V and J genes are TRBV6-5 and TRBJ2-7; D unclear. This CDR3 is built from 13 residues. V gave up 2 bases and J gave up 3 bases, with 8 bases separating them. From germline, CDR1 is MNHEY and CDR2 SVGAGI. The CDR3 here is CASSYLRDYEQYF. The CDR3 DNA is TGTGCCAGCAGTTACCTCAGAGACTACGAGCAGTACTTC.

Only a few counts were recorded for this clone. The rearrangement links TRBV14 to TRBJ1-2, with a tentative D call TRBD1 (5 bases). Trimming cost V 0 bases and J 2 bases, with 13 bases left between them. Germline CDR1 and CDR2: SGHDN and FVKESK. CDR3 length equals 16 residues. The CDR3 DNA sequence: TGTGCCAGCAGCCAAGACCCACGGGGCGAGAACTATGGCTACACCTTC. Protein product: CASSQDPRGENYGYTF.

The chain combines TRBV5-1 with TRBJ2-3, with 9 bases matching TRBD1. Germline assignment: CDR1 SGHRS and CDR2 YFSETQ. This CDR3 comprises 16 residues. The junction had 5 bases not matched to a gene; V was cut back by 3 bases and J by 0 bases. CDR3 amino acids: CASSSQGAPSTDTQYF. CDR3 nucleotide sequence: TGCGCCAGCAGCTCACAGGGGGCTCCTAGCACAGATACGCAGTATTTT. Full variable domain (missing parts from reference TRBV5-1 and TRBJ2-3): KAGVTQTPRYLIKTRGQQVTLSCSPISGHRSVSWYQQTPGQGLQFLFEYFSETQRNKGNFPGRFSGRQFSNSRSEMNVSTLELGDSALYLCASSSQGAPSTDTQYFGPGTRLTVL.

V and J are TRBV10-3 and TRBJ1-6; unclear D gene. The V end was cut by 3 bases, the J end by 3 bases, with 3 bases between. The CDR3 length is 13 residues. Per the germline V gene, CDR1 is ENHRY and CDR2 is SYGVKD. CDR3: CAISDVYNSPLHF. CDR3 nucleotides: TGTGCCATCAGTGACGTCTATAATTCACCCCTCCACTTT.

The rearrangement uses TRBV27 and TRBJ2-1; D may be TRBD2 (6 bases). Trimming took off 5 bases at V and 5 bases at J, with 19 bases between the two ends. CDR3 length: 16 amino acids. The V gene's germline CDR1 is MNHEY and CDR2 SMNVEV (reference sequence). The CDR3 sequence is CASSGGYLRDHNEQFF. The CDR3 bases are TGTGCCAGCAGTGGAGGGTACCTCAGGGACCACAATGAGCAGTTCTTC.

The CDR3 region has the DNA TGCGCCAGCAGCTTTGGGCAGGAGTATAATTCACCCCTCCACTTT. It translates to CASSFGQEYNSPLHF. The V gene is TRBV5-1, the J gene TRBJ1-6; no clear D. Trimming removed 2 bases from V and 4 bases from J, with 10 bases in between. This CDR3 has 15 residues. CDR1 is SGHRS, CDR2 YFSETQ, per germline.

The J gene is TRBJ2-3, the V gene TRBV6-5; perhaps TRBD2 as D (6 bases). Germline V lookup: CDR1 MNHEY, CDR2 SVGAGI. The CDR3 spans 15 residues. The ends were cut back, 4 bases at V and 2 bases at J, with 13 bases in the middle. CDR3 sequence: CASSSGLRTTDTQYF. DNA of the CDR3: TGTGCCAGCAGTTCCGGACTACGGACCACAGATACGCAGTATTTT.

The genes are TRBV9 and TRBJ2-5; D possibly corresponds to TRBD2 (6 bases). The CDR3 contains 19 residues. Per germline, CDR1 SGDLS and CDR2 YYNGEE. V lost 0 bases and J 4 bases, leaving 25 bases between the germline ends. CDR3 loop: CASSVATGVLGSLGETQYF. The DNA of the CDR3 is TGTGCCAGCAGCGTAGCTACGGGGGTCCTCGGTAGCCTCGGAGAGACCCAGTACTTC.

There are a few counts of this clone. The J gene is TRBJ1-1, the V gene TRBV19; 7 nucleotides match TRBD1. The junction had 9 bases not matched to a gene; V was cut back by 11 bases and J by 0 bases. CDR3 length: 14 residues. Germline CDR1 is LNHDA and CDR2 is SQIVND (reference sequence). The CDR3 nucleotides are TGTGCCGGCCGGGACAGCCACATGAACACTGAAGCTTTCTTT. This encodes CAGRDSHMNTEAFF.

This rearrangement joins TRBV5-1 to TRBJ2-6; D unclear. Trimming pared 1 base from V and 0 bases from J, leaving 5 bases between. The CDR3 length is 15 residues. From germline, CDR1 is SGHRS and CDR2 YFSETQ. The CDR3 sequence: CASSLTVSGANVLTF. Written as DNA, the CDR3 is TGCGCCAGCAGCTTGACAGTCTCTGGGGCCAACGTCCTGACTTTC.

This clone has only a few counts. CDR3 nucleotide sequence: TGTGCCATCAGTGCGAGGACAGGGTTGCGCGGCTACACCTTC. Its translation is CAISARTGLRGYTF. The chain combines TRBV10-3 with TRBJ1-2; 8 bases align to TRBD1. The CDR3 extends over 14 amino acids. V gave up 4 bases and J gave up 8 bases; unmatched junction bases: 9. Germline V gene lookup returns CDR1 ENHRY and CDR2 SYGVKD.

The CDR3: CAISEGVPYEQYF. CDR3 nucleotides: TGTGCCATCAGTGAGGGGGTCCCCTACGAGCAGTACTTC. The genes are TRBV10-3 and TRBJ2-7; no firm D call. V gave up 2 bases and J gave up 2 bases, with 7 bases separating them. The CDR3 covers 13 residues. Germline lookup yields CDR1 ENHRY and CDR2 SYGVKD.

The rearrangement links TRBV6-5 to TRBJ1-1; TRBD1 is a possible D gene (5 bases). CDR1 MNHEY and CDR2 SVGAGI come from the germline V gene. This CDR3 is built from 12 residues. Trimming took 6 bases from V and 6 from J, leaving 11 bases between them. The CDR3: CASSRGVAEAFF. In nucleotides, the CDR3 is TGTGCCAGCAGCCGAGGGGTGGCTGAAGCTTTCTTT.

There are a few counts of this clone. V is TRBV2 and J is TRBJ2-7; no clear D gene. This CDR3 has 12 amino acids. Trimming left V 3 bases short and J 6 bases short, with 9 bases between. CDR1 is SNHLY and CDR2 is FYNNEI in the germline V gene. CDR3 nucleotide sequence: TGTGCCAGCAGTGAGGGCCTCACCGAGCAGTACTTC. It encodes CASSEGLTEQYF.

The table lists this clone with a few counts. Other nucleotide sequences from this sample produce the same CDR3. The V and J genes are TRBV29-1 and TRBJ2-3; 11 bases match TRBD2. The CDR3 spans 13 residues. Losses at the gene ends were 7 bases for V and 4 bases for J; bases not matched to a gene: 4. From germline, CDR1 is SQVTM and CDR2 ANQGSEA. This CDR3 is CSAGTSGADTQYF. The DNA of the CDR3 is TGCAGCGCCGGGACTAGCGGCGCAGATACGCAGTATTTT.

CDR3 sequence (DNA): TGTGCCAGCAGGCAACAGGGTCTTGAGCAGTTCTTC. Translating gives CASRQQGLEQFF. The chain combines TRBV28 with TRBJ2-1; TRBD1 might be the D (6 bases). The V and J ends lost 6 bases and 9 bases respectively, with 12 bases between them. Germline V lookup: CDR1 MDHEN, CDR2 SYDVKM. CDR3 length: 12 residues. Variable domain in full (rest from reference TRBV28 and TRBJ2-1): DVKVTQSSRYLVKRTGEKVFLECVQDMDHENMFWYRQDPGLGLRLIYFSYDVKMKEKGDIPEGYSVSREKKERFSLILESASTNQTSMYLCASRQQGLEQFFGPGTRLTVL.

This clone occurred a few times. The chain has TRBV7-9 and TRBJ2-3, with D unclear. CDR1 SEHNR and CDR2 FQNEAQ come from the germline V gene (reference sequence). Trimming cost V 6 bases and J 3 bases, with 10 bases left between them. This CDR3 is built from 13 residues. CDR3 loop: CASRRARTDTQYF. CDR3 nucleotide sequence: TGTGCCAGCAGGCGAGCCAGGACAGATACGCAGTATTTT.

The CDR3 DNA reads as TGTGCCAGTAGGTCCGGGACACCCTTCCGGAGTAATTCACCCCTCCACTTT. This encodes CASRSGTPFRSNSPLHF. This chain links TRBV19 with TRBJ1-6, with D possibly matching TRBD1 (6 bases). Trimming stripped 6 bases from V and 6 bases from J, with 21 bases between. This CDR3 is 17 amino acids long. Germline values: CDR1 LNHDA, CDR2 SQIVND (reference sequence).

The J gene is TRBJ2-6, the V gene TRBV5-1; D is unresolved. Trimming took off 3 bases at V and 0 bases at J, with 7 bases between the two ends. This CDR3 contains 15 residues. Germline V gives CDR1 SGHRS, CDR2 YFSETQ. CDR3 DNA: TGCGCCAGCAGCTCCGCCCCCTCTGGGGCCAACGTCCTGACTTTC. As protein: CASSSAPSGANVLTF.